The clone carrying this T cell receptor (beta chain) was detected a few times. This sample stems from a study of blood T cells in healthy people across ages. About the research overall: Per two T cells, about one barcoded beta molecule was captured through template switching.

This CDR3 is 15 amino acids long. Trimming removed 7 bases at V and 7 bases at J, with 22 bases between. The germline V gene encodes CDR1 MNHNY and CDR2 SVGAGI (reference sequence). Primed by a sample-barcoded 5' primer and a J-beta primer mix, a second PCR proceeded for 7 to 11 cycles. TCRdb ran MiXCR on the 5' RACE reads and lists one entry per CDR3 protein. Of 1.5 million to 2 million distinct CDR3 sequences listed, about 28% were seen once; the top ten hold over 7%. This clonotype was sampled from a woman in her twenties or thirties in good health. The sample consisted of blood. This sequence joins TRBV6-6 and TRBJ1-2, with D perhaps TRBD1 (5 bases). The CDR3 coding sequence is TGTGCCAGCATCGAATCGGAGGGGATCTTGGGTGGCTACACCTTC. Its translation: CASIESEGILGGYTF.